A selection of T cell receptor beta chains follows, all from one sample in a study of blood T cell repertoires in COVID-19. The protocol was immunoSEQ multiplex PCR, while the TCRdb copy is restricted to in-frame clones and leaves out a portion. This table has roughly 250,000 clones, about 89% appearing once. Sequenced sample: peripheral blood. These receptors were collected from a man between 40 and 49 years old who had recovered from COVID-19. CDR3s include the opening cysteine and the closing phenylalanine or tryptophan. A D gene is named only where the DNA matches it firmly. A clone size is listed for some rows: how often the clone was seen (once, few, many), or a class if it is expanded.

TRBJ2-3,.,.,TRBV15,TGTGCCACCAGCGCGGTTAGCGTCGGTACGCAGTATTTT,CATSAVSVGTQYF
TRBJ1-2,TRBD1,.,TRBV14,TGTGCCAGCAGCCAGAGGACAGGGACAGGCTACACCTTC,CASSQRTGTGYTF
TRBJ1-6,.,few,TRBV27,TGTGCCAGCTCAAGACAGTCTGGCTCCTATAATTCACCCCTCCACTTT,CASSRQSGSYNSPLHF
TRBJ2-1,TRBD2,.,TRBV7-9,TGTGCCAGCAGCTTCGGAGGACTAGCGGATTACAATGAGCAGTTCTTC,CASSFGGLADYNEQFF
TRBJ2-3,TRBD2,.,TRBV5-1,TGCGCCAGCAGCCCCCGGACTAGCGGGGGGGCCCCAGATACGCAGTATTTT,CASSPRTSGGAPDTQYF
TRBJ2-7,.,.,TRBV9,TGTGCCAGCAGCCCGCGACTGGCGGGGTTGAGCTACGAGCAGTACTTC,CASSPRLAGLSYEQYF
TRBJ2-7,TRBD1,.,TRBV29-1,TGCAGCGCCTCTCCTGACAGGGACGAGCAGTACTTC,CSASPDRDEQYF
TRBJ2-1,TRBD2,.,TRBV7-2,TGTGCCAGCAGCCGGACTAGCGGGGTCGTCAATGAGCAGTTCTTC,CASSRTSGVVNEQFF
TRBJ1-1,.,.,TRBV9,TGTGCCAGCAGCGTAGACAACAGGCGACCAAACACTGAAGCTTTCTTT,CASSVDNRRPNTEAFF
TRBJ2-1,.,.,TRBV7-5,TGTGCCAGAAGCAACGCCCCGAGAGGGGGACGCTCCTACAATGAGCAGTTCTTC,CARSNAPRGGRSYNEQFF
TRBJ2-3,TRBD2,.,TRBV4-3,TGCGCCAGCAGCCAAGACGGCGGGGGGAACACAGATACGCAGTATTTT,CASSQDGGGNTDTQYF
TRBJ1-2,.,.,TRBV12-3/TRBV12-4,TGTGCCCTTTTTGCTAACTATGGCTACACCTTC,CALFANYGYTF
TRBJ2-3,TRBD2,.,TRBV18,TGTGCCAGCTCACCACGACTAGCGGGAGGGCCGGCAGATACGCAGTATTTT,CASSPRLAGGPADTQYF
TRBJ2-5,.,.,TRBV21-1,TGTGCCAGCACCCCTTGCGAGGGGGTCCAAGAGACCCAGTACTTC,CASTPCEGVQETQYF
TRBJ2-7,.,.,TRBV7-8,TGTGCCAGCAGCGCGGCGGGCAGGACCTACGAGCAGTACTTC,CASSAAGRTYEQYF
TRBJ2-7,.,.,TRBV5-4,TGTGCCAGCACTCCGGACAGATCAGCCTACGAGCAGTACTTC,CASTPDRSAYEQYF
TRBJ2-2,.,.,TRBV5-4,TGTGCCAGCAGCGTGGGGGGCCCCGACAACACCGGGGAGCTGTTTTTT,CASSVGGPDNTGELFF
TRBJ2-1,.,.,TRBV15,TGTGCCACCAAGAGCGGTGGCCCATCCTACAATGAGCAGTTCTTC,CATKSGGPSYNEQFF
TRBJ2-7,.,.,TRBV6-6,TGTGCCAGCAGCCCTGAAGGGGGGGGGATTCGCTACGAGCAGTACTTC,CASSPEGGGIRYEQYF
TRBJ1-2,TRBD1,.,TRBV19,TGTGCCAGTAGTGCACAGGGGGCGGGGGGCTACACCTTC,CASSAQGAGGYTF
TRBJ2-2,.,.,TRBV7-2,TGTGCCAGCAGCTTAGCACGGAGCCCCGGGGAGCTGTTTTTT,CASSLARSPGELFF
TRBJ1-6,.,once,TRBV19,TGTGCCAGTAGTTCCCCGGGACAAAGAAATTCACCCCTCCACTTT,CASSSPGQRNSPLHF
TRBJ2-1,.,.,TRBV5-1,TGCGCCAGCAGCTTGGCACAGGGCAATGAGCAGTTCTTC,CASSLAQGNEQFF
TRBJ2-1,.,once,TRBV2,TGTGCCAGCCGTGGGGGCTTTCGGGAGGAAGACTACAATGAGCAGTTCTTC,CASRGGFREEDYNEQFF
TRBJ1-2,.,.,TRBV19,TGTGCCAGTAGTATAGCCCAGGGGTTAAACTATGGCTACACCTTC,CASSIAQGLNYGYTF
TRBJ2-2,TRBD2,.,TRBV5-4,TGTGCCAGCAGCTCGCTAAGTCTACTAGCGGGTAATATCGGGGAGCTGTTTTTT,CASSSLSLLAGNIGELFF
TRBJ1-3,.,once,TRBV7-6,TGTGCCAGCAGCTTGGGCTTACAGGGATCTGGAAACACCATATATTTT,CASSLGLQGSGNTIYF
TRBJ2-5,TRBD2,.,TRBV19,TGTGCCAGTAGTACTCGACTAGCGGCCTTCCAAGAGACCCAGTACTTC,CASSTRLAAFQETQYF
TRBJ1-2,TRBD1,once,TRBV6-1,TGTGCCAGCAGTGAGGCAGGGGGCGAGTATGGCTACACCTTC,CASSEAGGEYGYTF
TRBJ1-1,.,.,TRBV7-9,TGTGCCAGCAGCAAGGGGCGCACAGGGACGGGGGAAGCTTTCTTT,CASSKGRTGTGEAFF
TRBJ2-5,TRBD1,.,TRBV7-9,TGTGCCAGCAGCTTTGACAGGGGGCAAGAGACCCAGTACTTC,CASSFDRGQETQYF
TRBJ2-2,TRBD1,.,TRBV10-2,TGCGCCAGCAAACTACAGGGGACAGGGCTTCTGGCCGGGGAGCTGTTTTTT,CASKLQGTGLLAGELFF
TRBJ2-1,.,.,TRBV6-5,TGTGCCAGCGGCCGACTGACCGCCTACAATGAGCAGTTCTTC,CASGRLTAYNEQFF
TRBJ1-4,.,few,TRBV19,TGTGCCAGTAGTACCATCAGACAGAGTACTAATGAAAAACTGTTTTTT,CASSTIRQSTNEKLFF
TRBJ2-5,TRBD2,once,TRBV25-1,TGTGCCAGCAGTGAATGGGGGGGAGAGACCCAGTACTTC,CASSEWGGETQYF
TRBJ1-3,TRBD1,once,TRBV6-6,TGTGCCAGCAGTCCTGACAGGGCTGGAAACACCATATATTTT,CASSPDRAGNTIYF
TRBJ1-3,.,.,TRBV18,TGTGCCAGCTCACCACAGCGAATCGTTGGAAACACCATATATTTT,CASSPQRIVGNTIYF
TRBJ1-1,.,once,TRBV4-1,TGCGCCAGCAGCCCTAAGGGACAGAACACTGAAGCTTTCTTT,CASSPKGQNTEAFF
TRBJ2-1,.,once,TRBV20-1,TGCAGTGCTTCGACTAGTAATGAGCAGTTCTTC,CSASTSNEQFF
TRBJ1-2,TRBD1,.,TRBV5-4,TGTGCCAGCAGCTCGCCAGGGACAGTCTATGGCTACACCTTC,CASSSPGTVYGYTF
TRBJ2-1,TRBD2,.,TRBV27,TGTGCCAGCAGTTTAAGGAGTTTAGCGGGGGATGAGCAGTTCTTC,CASSLRSLAGDEQFF
TRBJ2-1,TRBD2,.,TRBV7-2,TGTGCCAGCAGCTCGTTAAGGGACTATGAAAATGAGCAGTTCTTC,CASSSLRDYENEQFF
TRBJ2-3,.,once,TRBV7-2,TGTGCCAGCAGCCGACTTTCCACAGATACGCAGTATTTT,CASSRLSTDTQYF
TRBJ2-5,TRBD1,.,TRBV19,TGTGCCAGTAGTATCAACAGGGGAGAGACCCAGTACTTC,CASSINRGETQYF
TRBJ2-7,TRBD1,.,TRBV29-1,TGCAGCGTTCTCCATATAGGGGACAGGGGTGCCTCCTACGAGCAGTACTTC,CSVLHIGDRGASYEQYF
TRBJ2-7,.,.,TRBV6-5,TGTGCCAGCAGGCCTCGGTCCTCCTACGAGCAGTACTTC,CASRPRSSYEQYF
TRBJ2-2,TRBD1,.,TRBV4-1,TGCGCCAGCAGCCAGGGGACAGGGAGGGCTTCCACCGGGGAGCTGTTTTTT,CASSQGTGRASTGELFF
TRBJ2-3,TRBD2,.,TRBV10-3,TGTGCCATCAGTGAGCGGGATAGCGGGAGATACTCGCAGTATTTT,CAISERDSGRYSQYF
TRBJ2-5,.,.,TRBV7-6,TGTGCCAGCAGCTACAAGACGACAGGGAGGTTGGAGACCCAGTACTTC,CASSYKTTGRLETQYF
TRBJ2-7,.,.,TRBV27,TGTGCCAGCAATCCAGTCGGGGGGCAAAGGTCCTACGAGCAGTACTTC,CASNPVGGQRSYEQYF
TRBJ2-5,TRBD1,.,TRBV27,TGTGCCAGCAGGGACAGGGGGCGGGGTGGGGAGACCCAGTACTTC,CASRDRGRGGETQYF
TRBJ1-2,.,.,TRBV6-2/TRBV6-3,TGTGCCAGCAGCCAAAACGAACTGGGCTACACCTTC,CASSQNELGYTF
TRBJ1-2,.,.,TRBV7-2,TGTGCCAGCAGCCGCTTTGAGGGATATGGCTACACCTTC,CASSRFEGYGYTF